This T cell receptor beta chain was sequenced during a study of T cell changes during pregnancy in multiple sclerosis. Clones were read by immunoSEQ multiplex PCR, and TCRdb kept only the in-frame ones, dropping some. The sample contains some 59,000 clones, 90% of which appear only once. The material was peripheral blood, obtained in the third trimester of pregnancy. This receptor was identified in a female donor in good health, enrolled as a control in a pregnancy study.

Here the CDR3 reads CASSLPEVGGVDTQYF. The CDR3 region has the DNA TGTGCCAGCAGTTTGCCCGAAGTCGGGGGGGTGGATACGCAGTATTTT. The chain uses TRBV27 and TRBJ2-3, with TRBD2 matching 8 bases. The CDR3 sequence is 16 residues long. The germline V gene encodes CDR1 MNHEY and CDR2 SMNVEV (reference sequence). V gave up 3 bases and J gave up 6 bases; unmatched junction bases: 11.